These 19 T cell receptor beta chains came from one sample sequenced in a study of cytomegalovirus exposure and HLA in healthy donors. Clones were read by immunoSEQ multiplex PCR, and TCRdb kept only the in-frame ones, dropping some. The sample lists about 170,000 clones, about 96% occurring once. Sequenced material: PBMCs. Source of these receptors: a woman between 18 and 29 years old in good health and CMV-seronegative.

The chain carries TRBV20-1 and TRBJ1-1; D is undetermined. V lost 6 bases, J lost 8 bases, and 10 bases lay in between. The CDR3 is 10 residues long. Germline V gene lookup returns CDR1 DFQATT and CDR2 SNEGSKA (reference sequence). Here the CDR3 reads CSATRVEAFF. DNA for the CDR3: TGCAGTGCCACGAGGGTGGAAGCTTTCTTT.

V gene TRBV9 combines with J gene TRBJ2-3; 9 bases align to TRBD2. This CDR3 is built from 18 residues. V shed 4 bases, J shed 2 bases, and the junction held 14 bases outside the gene matches. CDR1 and CDR2 from the germline V gene are SGDLS and YYNGEE. The CDR3 DNA follows: TGTGCCAGCAGCTCAAGGGGGCGGGGGGGGAAAATCACAGATACGCAGTATTTT. Amino acids: CASSSRGRGGKITDTQYF.

The V call is TRBV21-1, the J call TRBJ1-2; no check of the table's D call, TRBD1, against the DNA was made. TRBV21-1 is recorded as a pseudogene. This CDR3 comprises 11 residues. The CDR3: CASSRHYDYTF. The CDR3 nucleotides are TGTGCCAGCAGCCGACATTACGACTACACCTTC.

V usage is TRBV4-1 and J usage is TRBJ2-7; TRBD1 is a possible D gene (6 bases). The CDR3 extends over 16 amino acids. CDR1 is MGHRA, CDR2 YSYEKL, per germline. V gave up 1 base and J gave up 0 bases, with 13 bases separating them. CDR3 coding DNA: TGCGCCAGCAGCCAAGTTCAGGGGTCGAACTCCTACGAGCAGTACTTC. Encoded protein: CASSQVQGSNSYEQYF.

The rearrangement uses TRBV2 and TRBJ2-2; 7 bases line up with TRBD1. The V gene's germline CDR1 is SNHLY and CDR2 FYNNEI. The V gene end was trimmed by 7 bases and the J gene end by 2 bases; junction bases not matched to a gene: 7. CDR3 length: 15 residues. The CDR3 spells CASKRTGVNTGELFF. The DNA for the CDR3 is TGTGCCAGCAAAAGGACAGGAGTCAACACCGGGGAGCTGTTTTTT.

This sequence joins TRBV4-3 and TRBJ2-7, with D possibly matching TRBD1 (5 bases). This CDR3 is 15 amino acids long. CDR1 and CDR2 (germline): LGHNA, YSLEER. Trimming left V 0 bases short and J 0 bases short, with 9 bases between. CDR3: CASSQDQDTSYEQYF. CDR3 sequence (DNA): TGCGCCAGCAGCCAAGATCAGGACACCTCCTACGAGCAGTACTTC.

This chain connects TRBV5-4 to TRBJ2-2, with 7 bases identical to TRBD1. This CDR3 contains 17 residues. Germline CDR1 is SGHNT and CDR2 is YYREEE (reference sequence). Trimming took 4 bases from V and 2 from J; bases not matched to a gene: 11. CDR3 amino acids: CASSIGPGTDNTGELFF. As DNA, the CDR3 is TGTGCCAGCAGCATCGGGCCCGGGACAGATAACACCGGGGAGCTGTTTTTT.

The rearrangement uses TRBV19 and TRBJ1-4; the match to TRBD1 covers 10 bases. CDR1 is LNHDA, CDR2 SQIVND, per germline (reference sequence). CDR3 length: 14 residues. V dropped 3 bases and J dropped 8; count of bases not matched to a gene: 3. The CDR3 nucleotides are TGTGCCAGTAGTATGGGACAGGGGCGGGAAAAACTGTTTTTT. As protein: CASSMGQGREKLFF.

This chain connects TRBV13 to TRBJ2-3, with 7 nucleotides matching TRBD1. V shed 5 bases and J 1 base; nucleotides not matched to a gene: 12. Germline assignment: CDR1 PRHDT and CDR2 FYEKMQ (reference sequence). CDR3 length: 17 residues. CDR3 nucleotide sequence: TGTGCCAGCAGCCCTCGGGACAGCCTTGTGGGCACAGATACGCAGTATTTT. This gives the protein CASSPRDSLVGTDTQYF.

To note about this clone: A junction end diverges from the germline sequence, so it may reflect a read error. The J gene is TRBJ2-5, the V gene TRBV5-6; no clear D gene. CDR1 SGHDT and CDR2 YYEEEE come from the germline V gene. CDR3 size: 12 residues. The CDR3 protein is CASSLLVETQYF. The DNA of the CDR3 is TGTGCCAGCAGCTTGTTGGTGGAGACTCAGTACTTC.

The gene calls are TRBV6-5 and TRBJ1-6, with a tentative D call TRBD1 (5 bases). Germline CDR1 is MNHEY and CDR2 is SVGAGI. The CDR3 consists of 15 residues. V shed 2 bases and J shed 8 bases, with 13 bases lying between them. The CDR3 DNA reads TGTGCCAGCAGTTACCCTGGTCAGGGCCATTCACCCCTCCACTTT. Residues: CASSYPGQGHSPLHF.

The chain couples TRBV5-1 to TRBJ2-7; TRBD1 matches 9 bases. The V segment lost 4 bases and the J segment 2 bases; nucleotides outside the gene matches: 4. CDR1 SGHRS and CDR2 YFSETQ come from the germline V gene. The CDR3 is 14 residues long. The CDR3 region is CASSDRTGAYEQYF. CDR3 nucleotide sequence: TGCGCCAGCAGCGATCGGACAGGGGCCTACGAGCAGTACTTC.

The chain uses TRBV30 and TRBJ1-6; possible D gene TRBD1, 6 bases. Deletions cut 3 bases from V and 9 bases from J, with 18 bases between. CDR3 length equals 15 residues. Germline loops: CDR1 GTSNPN, CDR2 SVGIG (reference sequence). The CDR3 reads CAWRIGGAGSSPLHF. CDR3 DNA sequence: TGTGCCTGGAGGATAGGGGGGGCCGGAAGTTCACCCCTCCACTTT.

V usage is TRBV11-3 and J usage is TRBJ1-1; D gene ambiguous. With 1 base removed from V and 9 bases from J, the gap between germline ends came to 21 bases. The CDR3 contains 16 residues. Germline V gene lookup returns CDR1 SGHNT and CDR2 YENEEA. CDR3 region: CASSLGFRSLFSQAFF. CDR3 nucleotides: TGTGCCAGCAGCTTAGGTTTTAGGAGCCTGTTCAGCCAAGCTTTCTTT. Complete variable domain (other parts from reference TRBV11-3 and TRBJ1-1): EAGVVQSPRYKIIEKKQPVAFWCNPISGHNTLYWYLQNLGQGPELLIRYENEEAVDDSQLPKDRFSAERLKGVDSTLKIQPAELGDSAVYLCASSLGFRSLFSQAFFGQGTRLTVV.

The chain uses TRBV7-9 and TRBJ2-2, with D perhaps matching TRBD2 (6 bases). Trimming left V 2 bases short and J 4 bases short, with 11 bases between. Germline values: CDR1 SEHNR, CDR2 FQNEAQ (reference sequence). This CDR3 spans 15 amino acids. The CDR3 sequence: CASSLYGLSTGELFF. For the CDR3, the DNA is TGTGCCAGCAGCTTATACGGACTATCCACCGGGGAGCTGTTTTTT.

Only one count was recorded for this clone. The rearrangement uses TRBV6-4 and TRBJ1-5, with D unclear. The V gene's germline CDR1 is MRHNA and CDR2 SNTAGT. The CDR3 is 13 amino acids. V was cut by 6 bases and J by 3 bases, with 9 bases left in between. The chain's CDR3 is CASSAELNQPQHF. For the CDR3, the DNA is TGTGCCAGCAGCGCGGAACTCAATCAGCCCCAGCATTTT.

With respect to this clone: The same CDR3 can be traced to other DNA sequences in this sample. V usage is TRBV6-6 and J usage is TRBJ1-1; 8 bases map to TRBD1. V was pared by 0 bases and J by 4 bases, with 4 bases of the junction left unmatched. The CDR3 runs 15 residues. Germline assignment: CDR1 MNHNY and CDR2 SVGAGI (reference sequence). The CDR3 DNA is TGTGCCAGCAGTTACTCCGGACAGGGTGGCACTGAAGCTTTCTTT. The encoded protein is CASSYSGQGGTEAFF.

This clone has just a few counts. This chain uses TRBV19 with TRBJ2-7; possible D gene TRBD2, 6 bases. The germline CDR1 and CDR2 sequences are LNHDA and SQIVND (reference sequence). The CDR3 is 15 residues long. The V end lost 3 bases, the J end lost 2 bases, and 14 bases lay between the germline ends. This CDR3 reads CASSIRLALPYEQYF. In DNA, the CDR3 is TGTGCCAGTAGTATTCGTCTAGCGCTTCCCTACGAGCAGTACTTC.

V and J are TRBV6-1 and TRBJ1-5; 7 bases fit TRBD1. Germline V lookup: CDR1 MNHNS, CDR2 SASEGT. V lost 4 bases and J lost 1; bases outside the gene matches: 1. The CDR3 runs to 14 residues. CDR3 loop: CASSGRGSNQPQHF. The CDR3 nucleotides read TGTGCCAGCAGTGGCAGGGGGAGCAATCAGCCCCAGCATTTT.